This is a list of T cell receptor beta chains from one sample in a study of control samples from healthy donors and cancer patients. Only in-frame clones appear in the TCRdb table, and some are missing; sequencing was by immunoSEQ multiplex PCR. The sample consists of 190,000 or so clones, roughly 93% of them appearing once. The sample consisted of blood. These receptors were collected from a young man in good health. Both conserved end residues are part of each CDR3. D genes are given only for firm matches. Some rows have no size entry. The others give once, few or many, or a class for an expanded clone.

j_gene: TRBJ1-6
d_gene: TRBD1
abundance: once
v_gene: TRBV5-1
CDR3nt: TGCGCCAGCAGCTTGAGGGACAGGGGTTCACTCCTCCACTTT
CDR3aa: CASSLRDRGSLLHF

j_gene: TRBJ1-4
d_gene: TRBD1
abundance: -
v_gene: TRBV2
CDR3nt: TGTGCCAGCAGAGGACAGGGCAGAGAAAAACTGTTTTTT
CDR3aa: CASRGQGREKLFF

j_gene: TRBJ2-7
d_gene: -
abundance: -
v_gene: TRBV7-3
CDR3nt: TGTGCCAGCAGCTTTGGATCCGAGAGCGAGCAGTACTTC
CDR3aa: CASSFGSESEQYF

j_gene: TRBJ1-5
d_gene: -
abundance: few
v_gene: TRBV7-9
CDR3nt: TGTGCCAGCAGCTTTAAGAGCAATCAGCCCCAGCATTTT
CDR3aa: CASSFKSNQPQHF

j_gene: TRBJ1-3
d_gene: TRBD1
abundance: -
v_gene: TRBV28
CDR3nt: TGTGCCAGCAGCCGTGGGACAGGTAGAAACACCATATATTTT
CDR3aa: CASSRGTGRNTIYF

j_gene: TRBJ1-2
d_gene: -
abundance: -
v_gene: TRBV30
CDR3nt: TGTGCCTGGAGTATGCGGGTTCACTATGGCTACACCTTC
CDR3aa: CAWSMRVHYGYTF

j_gene: TRBJ1-3
d_gene: -
abundance: -
v_gene: TRBV7-8
CDR3nt: TGTGCCAGCAGCTTAGGGAGACGCGCCGGGGGAAACACCATATATTTT
CDR3aa: CASSLGRRAGGNTIYF

j_gene: TRBJ2-2
d_gene: -
abundance: -
v_gene: TRBV21-1
CDR3nt: TGTGCCAGCAGACCCGGCGAGGGGTCCACCGGGGAGCTGTTTTTT
CDR3aa: CASRPGEGSTGELFF

j_gene: TRBJ2-1
d_gene: -
abundance: -
v_gene: TRBV6-1
CDR3nt: TGTGCCAGCAGTGAAGTTGTCGGGGAGCAGTTCTTC
CDR3aa: CASSEVVGEQFF

j_gene: TRBJ2-1
d_gene: TRBD1
abundance: -
v_gene: TRBV24-1
CDR3nt: TGTGCCACCAGTGATTGGGGGGACAGGGGGCTGAATGAGCAGTTCTTC
CDR3aa: CATSDWGDRGLNEQFF

j_gene: TRBJ2-2
d_gene: -
abundance: -
v_gene: TRBV27
CDR3nt: TGTGCCAGCAGTTTCGGCAGGGGTGGTACCGGGGAGCTGTTTTTT
CDR3aa: CASSFGRGGTGELFF

j_gene: TRBJ1-2
d_gene: TRBD1
abundance: -
v_gene: TRBV7-9
CDR3nt: TGTGCCAGCAGCTTAAGGGGACAGGGGGTAGATGGCTACACCTTC
CDR3aa: CASSLRGQGVDGYTF

j_gene: TRBJ2-1
d_gene: -
abundance: -
v_gene: TRBV7-3
CDR3nt: TGTGCCAGCAGCTTAAACAGCCGGAATGAGCAGTTCTTC
CDR3aa: CASSLNSRNEQFF

j_gene: TRBJ1-1
d_gene: TRBD1
abundance: -
v_gene: TRBV7-8
CDR3nt: TGTGCCAGCAGTAAATCGACAGGGGGCGCCAACACTGAAGCTTTCTTT
CDR3aa: CASSKSTGGANTEAFF

j_gene: TRBJ2-1
d_gene: -
abundance: -
v_gene: TRBV10-3
CDR3nt: TGTGCCATCAGTGAGATAGCAAAAGAGTACAATGAGCAGTTCTTC
CDR3aa: CAISEIAKEYNEQFF

j_gene: TRBJ1-6
d_gene: TRBD1
abundance: -
v_gene: TRBV7-2
CDR3nt: TGTGCCAGCAGCTTCCGGGACAGTCATTCACCCCTCCACTTT
CDR3aa: CASSFRDSHSPLHF

j_gene: TRBJ1-1
d_gene: -
abundance: -
v_gene: TRBV28
CDR3nt: TGTGCCAGCAGTTTGCGGGGGGCTAGGAGCACTGAAGCTTTCTTT
CDR3aa: CASSLRGARSTEAFF

j_gene: TRBJ1-2
d_gene: -
abundance: -
v_gene: TRBV3-1/TRBV3-2
CDR3nt: TGTGCCAGCAGCCAAGAACGTTTGCCAAGTGGCTACACCTTC
CDR3aa: CASSQERLPSGYTF

j_gene: TRBJ1-5
d_gene: TRBD1
abundance: once
v_gene: TRBV19
CDR3nt: TGTGCCAGTAGTATAGATGCAAGGGGGCATGTGAGCAATCAGCCCCAGCATTTT
CDR3aa: CASSIDARGHVSNQPQHF

j_gene: TRBJ1-5
d_gene: -
abundance: few
v_gene: TRBV30
CDR3nt: TGTGCCTGGAGTCTGACGGTCAATCAGCCCCAGCATTTT
CDR3aa: CAWSLTVNQPQHF

j_gene: TRBJ1-2
d_gene: -
abundance: -
v_gene: TRBV4-1
CDR3nt: TGCGCCAGCAGCCAAGCGGGGGGTTCGACAGGCCGCTATGGCTACACCTTC
CDR3aa: CASSQAGGSTGRYGYTF

j_gene: TRBJ1-1
d_gene: -
abundance: -
v_gene: TRBV19
CDR3nt: TGTGCCAGTACAAAATTTCCAGGGAGTAACACTGAAGCTTTCTTT
CDR3aa: CASTKFPGSNTEAFF

j_gene: TRBJ1-1
d_gene: -
abundance: -
v_gene: TRBV10-3
CDR3nt: TGTGCCATCAGTGAGTCGAGGACGGTCGGTGAAGCTTTCTTT
CDR3aa: CAISESRTVGEAFF

j_gene: TRBJ2-2
d_gene: -
abundance: -
v_gene: TRBV25-1
CDR3nt: TGTGCCAGCAGTGATCGACTCAACACCGGGGAGCTGTTTTTT
CDR3aa: CASSDRLNTGELFF

j_gene: TRBJ2-2
d_gene: -
abundance: once
v_gene: TRBV9
CDR3nt: TGTGCCAGCAGAGCCCTGAGGGACACCGGGGAGCTGTTTTTT
CDR3aa: CASRALRDTGELFF

j_gene: TRBJ2-2
d_gene: TRBD1
abundance: -
v_gene: TRBV28
CDR3nt: TGTGCCAGCAGTCCCGGGACAGCCCCCCCCGGGGAGCTGTTTTTT
CDR3aa: CASSPGTAPPGELFF

j_gene: TRBJ2-1
d_gene: -
abundance: -
v_gene: TRBV5-1
CDR3nt: TGCGCCAGCAGCCTACAGGGTGGTGAGCAGTTCTTC
CDR3aa: CASSLQGGEQFF

j_gene: TRBJ2-5
d_gene: -
abundance: -
v_gene: TRBV5-1
CDR3nt: TGCGCCAGCAGCCCTGGTGGGGGGCGAGGAGAGACCCAGTACTTC
CDR3aa: CASSPGGGRGETQYF

j_gene: TRBJ1-5
d_gene: -
abundance: -
v_gene: TRBV4-1
CDR3nt: TGCGCCAGCAGCCCCTGGGACTATAGCAATCAGCCCCAGCATTTT
CDR3aa: CASSPWDYSNQPQHF

j_gene: TRBJ2-1
d_gene: -
abundance: -
v_gene: TRBV2
CDR3nt: TGTGCCAGCAGAGACCGGGACGACAATGAGCAGTTCTTC
CDR3aa: CASRDRDDNEQFF

j_gene: TRBJ2-4
d_gene: -
abundance: -
v_gene: TRBV28
CDR3nt: TGTGCCAGCAGTTTAGGGGGCTTGAACATTCAGTACTTC
CDR3aa: CASSLGGLNIQYF

j_gene: TRBJ1-2
d_gene: -
abundance: -
v_gene: TRBV18
CDR3nt: TGTGCCAGCTCACCAGTAACAGGGTATAACTATGGCTACACCTTC
CDR3aa: CASSPVTGYNYGYTF

j_gene: TRBJ1-2
d_gene: TRBD1
abundance: once
v_gene: TRBV5-1
CDR3nt: TGCGCCAGCGGTCCGGGACAGGGGTCAAGCTACACCTTC
CDR3aa: CASGPGQGSSYTF

j_gene: TRBJ2-3
d_gene: -
abundance: -
v_gene: TRBV18
CDR3nt: TGTGCCAGCTCACCACAACAGAGCACAGATACGCAGTATTTT
CDR3aa: CASSPQQSTDTQYF

j_gene: TRBJ2-7
d_gene: -
abundance: many
v_gene: TRBV9
CDR3nt: TGTGCCAGCAGCGTTGAACAGGGCTACGAGCAGTACTTC
CDR3aa: CASSVEQGYEQYF

j_gene: TRBJ2-7
d_gene: -
abundance: -
v_gene: TRBV19
CDR3nt: TGTGCCAGTAGTAAGACAGGCCAATTCTCCTACGAGCAGTACTTC
CDR3aa: CASSKTGQFSYEQYF

j_gene: TRBJ2-1
d_gene: TRBD1
abundance: -
v_gene: TRBV3-1/TRBV3-2
CDR3nt: TGTGCCAGCAGCCAAGCTCGGGACAGGCTTTACAGCTCCTACAATGAGCAGTTCTTC
CDR3aa: CASSQARDRLYSSYNEQFF

j_gene: TRBJ1-1
d_gene: -
abundance: -
v_gene: TRBV18
CDR3nt: TGTGCCAGCTCACCTGTCGCGAACCGGAACACTGAAGCTTTCTTT
CDR3aa: CASSPVANRNTEAFF

j_gene: TRBJ2-7
d_gene: -
abundance: -
v_gene: TRBV7-9
CDR3nt: TGTGCCAGCAGTCCAACCCCTGGCAGGGCCTTAAGCTTC
CDR3aa: CASSPTPGRALSF

j_gene: TRBJ2-1
d_gene: -
abundance: once
v_gene: TRBV2
CDR3nt: TGTGCCAGCATTCCATTCCCCGGGACCCCGGGTATATACAATGAGCAGTTCTTC
CDR3aa: CASIPFPGTPGIYNEQFF

j_gene: TRBJ1-6
d_gene: -
abundance: -
v_gene: TRBV10-3
CDR3nt: TGTGCCATCAGTGCTGCTAGCTATAATTCACCCCTCCACTTT
CDR3aa: CAISAASYNSPLHF

j_gene: TRBJ2-7
d_gene: TRBD2
abundance: -
v_gene: TRBV15
CDR3nt: TGTGCCACCAGCAGACCCAGCGGGGGGGGCACCTACGAGCAGTACTTC
CDR3aa: CATSRPSGGGTYEQYF

j_gene: TRBJ2-7
d_gene: -
abundance: few
v_gene: TRBV2
CDR3nt: TGTGCCAGCTTCACCCACGAGCAGTACTTC
CDR3aa: CASFTHEQYF

j_gene: TRBJ2-3
d_gene: TRBD1
abundance: -
v_gene: TRBV5-6
CDR3nt: TGTGCCAGCAGCTCCGACAGGGGGCTCGGAGATACGCAGTATTTT
CDR3aa: CASSSDRGLGDTQYF

j_gene: TRBJ1-2
d_gene: TRBD1
abundance: -
v_gene: TRBV6-5
CDR3nt: TGTGCCAGCAGCCCCGACAGGGGTTATGGCTATGGCTACACCTTC
CDR3aa: CASSPDRGYGYGYTF

j_gene: TRBJ1-2
d_gene: TRBD1
abundance: -
v_gene: TRBV2
CDR3nt: TGTGCCAGCAGTGGACCGATCCGGGACAGGGAAACAAACTATGGCTACACCTTC
CDR3aa: CASSGPIRDRETNYGYTF

j_gene: TRBJ1-6
d_gene: TRBD1
abundance: -
v_gene: TRBV2
CDR3nt: TGTGCCAGTCGGACAGGCTACTATAATTCACCCCTCCACTTT
CDR3aa: CASRTGYYNSPLHF

j_gene: TRBJ2-3
d_gene: -
abundance: once
v_gene: TRBV19
CDR3nt: TGTGCCAGTAGCCTCCGAGCTAGCACAGATACGCAGTATTTT
CDR3aa: CASSLRASTDTQYF

j_gene: TRBJ1-6
d_gene: -
abundance: -
v_gene: TRBV7-9
CDR3nt: TGTGCCAGCAGCTTAGATAAAACCCTCCACTTT
CDR3aa: CASSLDKTLHF

j_gene: TRBJ2-5
d_gene: -
abundance: -
v_gene: TRBV9
CDR3nt: TGTGCCAGCAGCGTAGGTAGGGTACAGTTTCAAGAGACCCAGTACTTC
CDR3aa: CASSVGRVQFQETQYF

j_gene: TRBJ1-6
d_gene: TRBD1
abundance: few
v_gene: TRBV7-9
CDR3nt: TGTGCCAGCAGCGATGGCGGACAGGGGGTTAATTCACCCCTCCACTTT
CDR3aa: CASSDGGQGVNSPLHF

j_gene: TRBJ2-7
d_gene: -
abundance: -
v_gene: TRBV3-1/TRBV3-2
CDR3nt: TGTGCCAGCAGCCACCGGGGCGAGCAGTACTTC
CDR3aa: CASSHRGEQYF

j_gene: TRBJ2-7
d_gene: -
abundance: -
v_gene: TRBV9
CDR3nt: TGTGCCAGCAGCCCAACCTTAGATCGTGGAGGCGAGCAGTACTTC
CDR3aa: CASSPTLDRGGEQYF

j_gene: TRBJ1-2
d_gene: -
abundance: few
v_gene: TRBV19
CDR3nt: TGTGCCAGTAGTATAGGAGGGGGACTTGGAGGTGGCTACACCTTC
CDR3aa: CASSIGGGLGGGYTF

j_gene: TRBJ1-2
d_gene: TRBD1
abundance: once
v_gene: TRBV7-9
CDR3nt: TGTGCCAGCAGCTTAGCACAGGGGAATGGCTACACCTTC
CDR3aa: CASSLAQGNGYTF

j_gene: TRBJ1-2
d_gene: -
abundance: few
v_gene: TRBV5-1
CDR3nt: TGCGCCAGCTTCGATTCGGGCGGTAACTATGGCTACACCTTC
CDR3aa: CASFDSGGNYGYTF

j_gene: TRBJ2-7
d_gene: -
abundance: -
v_gene: TRBV6-1
CDR3nt: TGTGCCAGCAGTGAGGGCACAGCCTACGAGCAGTACTTC
CDR3aa: CASSEGTAYEQYF

j_gene: TRBJ2-7
d_gene: -
abundance: -
v_gene: TRBV2
CDR3nt: TGTGCCAGCAGCCCAGGGGAACGCGAGCAGTACTTC
CDR3aa: CASSPGEREQYF

j_gene: TRBJ1-4
d_gene: -
abundance: -
v_gene: TRBV3-1/TRBV3-2
CDR3nt: TGTGCCAGCAGCCAAGGGTTCGGGGCAGCAACTAATGAAAAACTGTTTTTT
CDR3aa: CASSQGFGAATNEKLFF